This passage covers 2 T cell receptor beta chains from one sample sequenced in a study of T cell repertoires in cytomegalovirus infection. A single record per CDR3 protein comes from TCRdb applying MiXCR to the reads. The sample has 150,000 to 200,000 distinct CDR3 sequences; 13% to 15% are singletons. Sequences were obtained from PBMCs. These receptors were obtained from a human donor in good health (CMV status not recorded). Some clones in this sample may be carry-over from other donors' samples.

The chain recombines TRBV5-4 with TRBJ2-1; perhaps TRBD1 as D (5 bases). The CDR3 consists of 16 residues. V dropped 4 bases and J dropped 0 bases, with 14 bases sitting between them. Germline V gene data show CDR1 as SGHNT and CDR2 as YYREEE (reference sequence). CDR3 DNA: TGTGCCAGCAGCGACCCCAGGGAACGCTCCTACAATGAGCAGTTCTTC. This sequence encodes CASSDPRERSYNEQFF.

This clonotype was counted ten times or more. CDR3 DNA sequence: TGTGCCAGCTCTCCCGCTCTAGGAAGGCAGTACTTC. This codes for CASSPALGRQYF. The V gene is TRBV7-2, the J gene TRBJ2-7, with D unclear. Germline loops: CDR1 SGHTA, CDR2 FQGNSA. CDR3 size: 12 residues. Trimming cost V 8 bases and J 9 bases, with 17 bases left between them.